Sequencing of this T cell receptor (beta chain) was carried out in a study of shared clonotypes between healthy human individuals (dated by TCRdb to 2020 to 2022). Looking at the study overall: Three men and a couple of women, aged 18 to 49 years, made up the cohort. For each donor, three plates each were used for CD4 naive and CD4 memory, two plates were used for CD8 naive, and one plate was used for CD8 memory. Blood TCR repertoires of five healthy adults were deeply sequenced to estimate repertoire size and the extent of clonotype sharing between individuals. Different laboratories and diverse techniques were used to prepare libraries and sequence TCR repertoires, to increase sequencing depth and limit assay-specific biases. Each donor's leukapheresis produced roughly between about 0.9 and 9.5 billion PBMCs. The full study reports these points: Larger estimated clonotype richness was generally found for naive subsets than for memory subsets. Sampling was restricted to blood, and TCR repertoires in tissue are likely to differ from TCR repertoires in blood. Even with the large sequencing depth, rarefaction of the sorted-subset datasets indicated that sequencing was incomplete. The small number of donors limited the genetic and exposure-history diversity represented. Compared with non-shared clonotypes, the clonotypes found in all four sorted-subset donors had higher generation probabilities. Roughly 5.2% of naive CD4, 3.5% of naive CD8, approximately 2.2% of memory CD4, and around 0.4% of memory CD8 clonotypes were shared across several donors. Based on pairwise subsampling, the degree of clonotype sharing among donors was expected to be affected by sequencing depth.

CD8 naive samples consisted of CD45RO-negative cells that were positively selected for CCR7, yielding a CD45RA+CCR7+ population without TemRA cells. Donors were healthy HIV-negative adults with no recently reported acute infections or vaccinations. All donors were Caucasian adults living in Nashville, Tennessee, USA. Blood was obtained by leukapheresis, after which PBMCs were separated by Ficoll-Histopaque density gradient centrifugation and cryopreserved in liquid nitrogen vapor phase. Purity and quantity of every magnetically sorted T cell population were checked by analytical flow cytometry. From each sorted fraction, genomic DNA was isolated and quantified by UV absorbance on a Nanodrop 2000c. Note on this clone: Its antigen remains undetermined. No much larger clonotype is one base removed from it; base qualities were not supplied.

Using the deep immunoSEQ assay, multiplex PCR amplified TCR CDR3 regions from genomic DNA. For each cell subset, the extracted genomic DNA was distributed evenly across all wells of several immunoSEQ 96-well plates, and each plate served as one replicate. Each replicate PCR for sorted subsets received about 220 ng genomic DNA, equal to about 30,000 T cell genomes. Purified libraries were quantified with a Qubit 3.0 fluorometer, sized on a Bioanalyzer 2100, and re-quantified with the KAPA Library Quantification kit. A separate single-read 150-cycle Illumina NextSeq 550 flow cell was used to sequence each immunoSEQ 96-well plate. In the source study's methods: Because only junctional sequences without quality scores were contained in the immunoSEQ output, filtering matching that applied to full-length reads could not be performed. Sequences were annotated with PyIR, a Python wrapper for IgBLAST v1.9, using IMGT germline references to assign V/J genes and CDR3. Reads were filtered out if the reads had weak V/J assignments (E-value above 1e-6), no CDR3, stop codons, out-of-frame junctions, or ambiguous translated residues. V3J clonotypes were defined as sequences sharing the same inferred V gene, J gene, and CDR3 amino acid sequence. To compute the percentage overlap between repertoires, the number of shared unique clonotypes was divided by the size of the smaller repertoire. Richness of each repertoire was evaluated using RTK rarefaction, the Chao1 estimator, and Recon v2.1 estimates of unobserved clonotypes. Generation probabilities were computed with OLGA for all TCRbeta clonotypes obtained by the gDNA method from four donors. This immuneACCESS table, as held by TCRdb, lists in-frame sequences with V and J called but not all clones. Of the missing ones, under half trace to an unresolved V gene in checked studies; the others have no known cause. The V and J calls and clone size were taken over from that table, and D and trimming were inferred from the DNA. The table for this sample lists about 2 million clones; around 96% of them were counted only once. The ten largest make up around 1.1% of the sample.

This clonotype originated in a man younger than 30 in good health. The specimen was naive CD8+ T cells sorted from blood. The sample's cell subset or site label is to be understood as: CD45RA+CCR7+.

The bases read TGTGCCAGCAGCTTGGACAGGGAGTTAGTCTACTATGGCTACACCTTC. This is translated as CASSLDRELVYYGYTF. The chain links TRBV7-9 with TRBJ1-2, and TRBD1 aligns with 8 junction nucleotides. Here V drops 3 bases and J drops 3 bases, and the junction holds 9 bases not matched to any gene. Reading the germline V gene (reference sequence) gives CDR1 SEHNR and CDR2 FQNEAQ. Taken from cysteine to phenylalanine, the CDR3 has 16 residues. Only the CDR3 portion is preserved as DNA: 48 bases, with reading frame beginning at the first base.